Presented here are 9 T cell receptor beta chains from one specimen sequenced in a study of T-cell memory formation after mild COVID-19. TCRdb reanalysed the 5' RACE reads using MiXCR and keeps one entry per CDR3 protein. The sample holds around 340,000 distinct CDR3 sequences; 15% to 20% are singletons and the top ten take approximately 20%. Sequences were obtained from PBMCs or a T cell subset sorted from them (not recorded which). Source of these receptors: a man aged 18 to 35 who had mild COVID-19 (a few samples of this study predate the infection). Cell type and time point are not known.

This clonotype occurred many times. This chain connects TRBV24-1 to TRBJ2-2, with TRBD1 matching 7 bases. Per germline, CDR1 KGHDR and CDR2 SFDVKD. This CDR3 is built from 15 residues. V lost 0 bases and J lost 7; bases outside the gene matches: 4. The CDR3 sequence is CATSDLRRGIGELFF. The CDR3 bases are TGTGCCACCAGTGATTTGCGCAGGGGGATCGGGGAGCTGTTTTTT.

This clonotype was seen a few times. This chain links TRBV5-1 with TRBJ1-5; TRBD1 matches 12 bases. Trimming removed 2 bases from V and 6 bases from J; junction bases left unmatched: 6. The germline V gene encodes CDR1 SGHRS and CDR2 YFSETQ. The CDR3 consists of 16 residues. CDR3 sequence: CASSFGTGGAGQPQHF. The CDR3 region has the DNA TGCGCCAGCAGCTTCGGGACAGGGGGCGCGGGTCAGCCCCAGCATTTT.

The genes are TRBV5-1 and TRBJ1-1; possibly TRBD1 for D (6 bases). Trimming cost V 3 bases and J 4 bases, with 19 bases left between them. The CDR3 runs to 16 residues. The germline gives CDR1 SGHRS, CDR2 YFSETQ. This CDR3 reads CASSYRGAGEGTEAFF. DNA for the CDR3: TGCGCCAGCAGCTACCGAGGGGCAGGGGAAGGCACTGAAGCTTTCTTT.

This chain connects TRBV20-1 to TRBJ1-6, with D perhaps TRBD1 (5 bases). The V and J ends lost 0 bases and 8 bases respectively, with 14 bases between them. CDR1 DFQATT and CDR2 SNEGSKA come from the germline V gene (reference sequence). The CDR3 has 15 amino acids. CDR3 in amino acids: CSAREGAGRYSPLHF. The CDR3 nucleotides read TGCAGTGCTAGAGAGGGCGCAGGGAGGTATTCACCCCTCCACTTT.

This chain links TRBV5-1 with TRBJ2-5; D is unclear. The CDR3 has 12 amino acids. The V end lost 1 base, the J end lost 5 bases, and 6 bases lay between the germline ends. From germline, CDR1 is SGHRS and CDR2 YFSETQ. The CDR3 region has the DNA TGCGCCAGCAGCTTGAGTTGGGAGACCCAGTACTTC. Translating gives CASSLSWETQYF.

In its sample, this clonotype was seen a few times. The V gene is TRBV7-2, the J gene TRBJ2-5, with 7 bases fitting TRBD2. CDR1 is SGHTA and CDR2 is FQGNSA in the germline V gene. The ends lost 0 bases at V and 7 bases at J; junction bases unmatched: 8. The CDR3 extends over 15 amino acids. The DNA for the CDR3 is TGTGCCAGCAGCTTAGCGGGGGGGGTCAGAAGGACCCAGTACTTC. Its protein is CASSLAGGVRRTQYF.

This clonotype was recorded a few times. The J gene is TRBJ1-2, the V gene TRBV11-2; TRBD1 agrees at 9 bases. Germline V gene data show CDR1 as SGHAT and CDR2 as FQNNGV. J lost 8 bases, V lost 6 bases, and 7 bases had no gene match. CDR3 length equals 13 residues. The CDR3 DNA sequence: TGTGCCAGCAGTCCTGCAGGGACAGGGGGCTACACCTTC. This codes for CASSPAGTGGYTF. The variable domain in full, completed from reference TRBV11-2 and TRBJ1-2, reads EAGVAQSPRYKIIEKRQSVAFWCNPISGHATLYWYQQILGQGPKLLIQFQNNGVVDDSQLPKDRFSAERLKGVDSTLKIQPAKLEDSAVYLCASSPAGTGGYTFGSGTRLTVV.

The chain couples TRBV20-1 to TRBJ1-2; 11 bases line up with TRBD1. Germline lookup yields CDR1 DFQATT and CDR2 SNEGSKA (reference sequence). This CDR3 has 14 residues. V trimming: 6 bases; J trimming: 7 bases; junction bases outside the gene matches: 10. CDR3 sequence: CSARRTGGVFGYTF. The CDR3 DNA reads as TGCAGTGCCCGAAGGACAGGGGGCGTTTTTGGCTACACCTTC.

This clonotype was counted at least ten times. The rearrangement joins TRBV5-1 to TRBJ2-7; 9 bases map to TRBD2. Germline CDR1 and CDR2: SGHRS and YFSETQ. The J segment lost 4 bases and the V segment lost 1 base, leaving 6 bases of the junction unmatched. The CDR3 has 15 amino acids. The CDR3 protein is CASSLRVAGEYEQYF. In nucleotides, the CDR3 is TGCGCCAGCAGCTTGAGAGTAGCGGGGGAGTACGAGCAGTACTTC.